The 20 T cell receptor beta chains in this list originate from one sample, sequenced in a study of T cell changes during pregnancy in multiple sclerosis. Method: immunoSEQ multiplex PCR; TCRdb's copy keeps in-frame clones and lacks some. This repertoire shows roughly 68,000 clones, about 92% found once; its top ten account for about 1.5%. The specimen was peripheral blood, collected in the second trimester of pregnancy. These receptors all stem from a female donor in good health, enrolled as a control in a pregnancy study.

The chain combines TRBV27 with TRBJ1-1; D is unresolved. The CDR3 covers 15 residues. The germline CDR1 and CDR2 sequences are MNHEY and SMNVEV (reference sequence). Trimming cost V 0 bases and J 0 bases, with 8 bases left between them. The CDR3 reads CASSLSIKLNTEAFF. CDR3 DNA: TGTGCCAGCAGTTTATCTATCAAGCTGAACACTGAAGCTTTCTTT.

In DNA form, the CDR3 reads TGTGCCACCAGCTACGCCCGGGGTCCAGATACGCAGTATTTT. This gives the protein CATSYARGPDTQYF. The chain is built from TRBV15 and TRBJ2-3, with D possibly being TRBD2 (5 bases). The CDR3 runs to 14 residues. Trimming shortened V by 5 bases and J by 4 bases, and 13 bases separated the two germline ends. Germline CDR1 reads LNHNV; CDR2 reads YYDKDF (reference sequence).

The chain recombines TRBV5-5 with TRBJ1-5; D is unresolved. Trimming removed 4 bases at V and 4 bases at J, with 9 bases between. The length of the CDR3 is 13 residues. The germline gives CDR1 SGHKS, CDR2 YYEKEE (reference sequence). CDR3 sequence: CASSMTENQPQHF. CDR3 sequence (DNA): TGTGCCAGCAGCATGACGGAGAATCAGCCCCAGCATTTT.

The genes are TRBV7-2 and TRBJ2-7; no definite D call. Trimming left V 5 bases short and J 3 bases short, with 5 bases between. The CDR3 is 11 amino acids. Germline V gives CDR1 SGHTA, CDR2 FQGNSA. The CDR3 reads CASSRVYEQYF. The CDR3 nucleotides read TGTGCCAGCAGCCGAGTCTACGAGCAGTACTTC.

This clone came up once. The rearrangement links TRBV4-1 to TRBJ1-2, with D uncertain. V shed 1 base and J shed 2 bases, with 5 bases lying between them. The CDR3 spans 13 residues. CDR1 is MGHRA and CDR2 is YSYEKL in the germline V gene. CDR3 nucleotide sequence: TGCGCCAGCAGCCAAGTACAGAACTATGGCTACACCTTC. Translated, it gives CASSQVQNYGYTF.

CDR3 bases: TGTGCCAGCAGTGAAGCAACAGCCTCTGGCTACACCTTC. Protein sequence: CASSEATASGYTF. The chain has TRBV2 and TRBJ1-2, with D uncertain. The CDR3 is 13 amino acids. Germline CDR1 and CDR2: SNHLY and FYNNEI. The V end lost 0 bases, the J end lost 7 bases, and 9 bases lay between the germline ends.

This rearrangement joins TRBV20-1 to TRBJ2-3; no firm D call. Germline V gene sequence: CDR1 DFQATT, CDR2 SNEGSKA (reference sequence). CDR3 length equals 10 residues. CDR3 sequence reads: CSTNTDTQYF. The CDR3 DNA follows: TGCAGCACAAACACAGATACGCAGTATTTT.

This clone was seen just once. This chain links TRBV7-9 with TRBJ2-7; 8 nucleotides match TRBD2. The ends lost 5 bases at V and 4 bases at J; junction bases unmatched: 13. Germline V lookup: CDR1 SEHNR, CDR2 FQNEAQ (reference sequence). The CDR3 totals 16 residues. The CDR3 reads CASSPGSGGPGYEQYF. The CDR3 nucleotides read TGTGCCAGCAGCCCCGGATCGGGAGGGCCGGGGTACGAGCAGTACTTC.

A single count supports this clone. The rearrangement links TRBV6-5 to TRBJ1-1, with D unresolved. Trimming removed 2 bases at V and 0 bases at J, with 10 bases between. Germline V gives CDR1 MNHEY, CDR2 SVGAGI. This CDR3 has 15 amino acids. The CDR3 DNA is TGTGCCAGCAGTTACAGAGGCCCGATGAACACTGAAGCTTTCTTT. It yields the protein CASSYRGPMNTEAFF.

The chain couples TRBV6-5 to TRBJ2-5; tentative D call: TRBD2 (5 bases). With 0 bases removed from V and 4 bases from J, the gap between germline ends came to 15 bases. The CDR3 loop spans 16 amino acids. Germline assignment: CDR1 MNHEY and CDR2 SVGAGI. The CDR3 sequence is CASSYSIGRSGETQYF. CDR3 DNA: TGTGCCAGCAGTTACTCGATAGGGCGGAGCGGAGAGACCCAGTACTTC.

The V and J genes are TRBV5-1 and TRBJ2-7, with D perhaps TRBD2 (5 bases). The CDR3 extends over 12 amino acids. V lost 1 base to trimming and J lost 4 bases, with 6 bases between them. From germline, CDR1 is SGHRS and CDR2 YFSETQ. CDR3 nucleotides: TGCGCCAGCAGCTTGTCGGGGTACGAGCAGTACTTC. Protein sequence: CASSLSGYEQYF.

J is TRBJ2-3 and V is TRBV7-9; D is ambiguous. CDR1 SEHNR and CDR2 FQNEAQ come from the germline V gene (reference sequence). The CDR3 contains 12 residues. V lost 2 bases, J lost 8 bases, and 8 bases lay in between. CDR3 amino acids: CASSLIWSTQYF. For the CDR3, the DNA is TGTGCCAGCAGCTTAATCTGGAGTACGCAGTATTTT.

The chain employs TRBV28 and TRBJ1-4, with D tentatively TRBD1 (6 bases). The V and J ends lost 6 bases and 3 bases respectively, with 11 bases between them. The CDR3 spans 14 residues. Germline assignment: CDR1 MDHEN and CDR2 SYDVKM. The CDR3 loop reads CASSMTGANEKLFF. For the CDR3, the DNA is TGTGCCAGCAGCATGACAGGTGCTAATGAAAAACTGTTTTTT.

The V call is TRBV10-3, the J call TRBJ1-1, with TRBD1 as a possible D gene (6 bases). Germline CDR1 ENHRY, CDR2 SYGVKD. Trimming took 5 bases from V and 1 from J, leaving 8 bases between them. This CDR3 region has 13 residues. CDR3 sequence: CAISRQENTEAFF. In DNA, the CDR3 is TGTGCCATCAGTCGACAGGAGAACACTGAAGCTTTCTTT.

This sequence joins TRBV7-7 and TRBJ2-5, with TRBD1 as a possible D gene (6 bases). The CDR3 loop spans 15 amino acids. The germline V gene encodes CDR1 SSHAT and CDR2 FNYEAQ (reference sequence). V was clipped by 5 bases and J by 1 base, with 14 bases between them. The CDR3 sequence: CASSPLTGTQETQYF. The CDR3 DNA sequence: TGTGCCAGCAGCCCTCTCACAGGGACCCAAGAGACCCAGTACTTC.

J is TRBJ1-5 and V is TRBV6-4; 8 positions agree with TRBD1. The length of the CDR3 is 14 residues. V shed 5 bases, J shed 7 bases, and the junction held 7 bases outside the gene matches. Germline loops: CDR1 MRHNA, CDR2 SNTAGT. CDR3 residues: CASSCGQGRQPQHF. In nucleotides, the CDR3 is TGTGCCAGCAGTTGTGGACAGGGCCGCCAGCCCCAGCATTTT.

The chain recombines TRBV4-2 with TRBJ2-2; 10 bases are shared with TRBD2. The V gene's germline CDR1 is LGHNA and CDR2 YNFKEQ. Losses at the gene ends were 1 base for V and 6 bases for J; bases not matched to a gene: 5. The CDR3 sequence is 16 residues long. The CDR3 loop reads CASSQVPSGRSGELFF. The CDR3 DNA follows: TGTGCCAGCAGCCAAGTCCCTAGCGGGAGATCCGGGGAGCTGTTTTTT.

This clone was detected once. The CDR3: CASMWDRANTEAFF. In DNA form, the CDR3 reads TGTGCCAGTATGTGGGACAGGGCGAACACTGAAGCTTTCTTT. This chain connects TRBV19 to TRBJ1-1; 9 positions agree with TRBD1. V gave up 7 bases and J gave up 1 base; unmatched junction bases: 4. Germline CDR1 LNHDA, CDR2 SQIVND (reference sequence). CDR3 size: 14 residues. The whole variable domain, filled in from reference TRBV19 and TRBJ1-1, reads DGGITQSPKYLFRKEGQNVTLSCEQNLNHDAMYWYRQDPGQGLRLIYYSQIVNDFQKGDIAEGYSVSREKKESFPLTVTSAQKNPTAFYLCASMWDRANTEAFFGQGTRLTVV.

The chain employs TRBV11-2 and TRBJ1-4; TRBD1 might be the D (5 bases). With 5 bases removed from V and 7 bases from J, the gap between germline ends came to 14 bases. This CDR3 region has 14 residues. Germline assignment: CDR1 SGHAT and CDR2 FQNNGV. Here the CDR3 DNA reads TGTGCCAGCAGCCGGGAGAGGACAAGTGAAAAACTGTTTTTT. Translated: CASSRERTSEKLFF.

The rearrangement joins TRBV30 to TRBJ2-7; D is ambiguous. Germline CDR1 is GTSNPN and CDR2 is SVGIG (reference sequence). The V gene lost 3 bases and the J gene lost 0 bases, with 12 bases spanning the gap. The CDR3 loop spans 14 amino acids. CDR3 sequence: CAWRTPQISYEQYF. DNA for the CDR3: TGTGCCTGGAGGACCCCACAGATCTCCTACGAGCAGTACTTC. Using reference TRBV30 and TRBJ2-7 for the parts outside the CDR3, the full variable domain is SQTIHQWPATLVQPVGSPLSLECTVEGTSNPNLYWYRQAAGRGLQLLFYSVGIGQISSEVPQNLSASRPQDRQFILSSKKLLLSDSGFYLCAWRTPQISYEQYFGPGTRLTVT.